A selection of T cell receptor beta chains follows, all from one sample in a study of CD8+CD57+ T cells in acquired aplastic anemia. One entry per CDR3 protein, called by TCRdb with MiXCR from the reads. The sample carries 250,000 or so distinct CDR3 sequences, more than 40% recorded once. The sequenced material came from sorted CD4+, CD8+, or CD8+CD57+ T cells (not recorded which) from PBMCs. The receptors were sampled from a human donor with aplastic anemia. Both conserved end residues are part of each CDR3. The D gene is left open where the match is weak. The listing skips clone size in some rows; elsewhere it reads once, few, many or a size class.

v_gene,j_gene,d_gene,abundance,CDR3aa,CDR3nt
TRBV5-6,TRBJ2-1,.,once,CASRLMLYNEQFF,TGTGCCAGCAGACTAATGCTCTACAATGAGCAGTTCTTC
TRBV14,TRBJ2-7,.,many,CASSQERDRSSYEQYF,TGTGCCAGCAGCCAAGAACGCGACCGTTCTTCCTACGAGCAGTACTTC
TRBV19,TRBJ1-1,TRBD1,.,CASSRTDRVIMEAFF,TGTGCCAGTAGTAGAACCGACAGGGTGATAATGGAAGCTTTCTTT
TRBV20-1,TRBJ2-7,TRBD1,many,CSARDTFNRDRNYEQYF,TGCAGTGCTAGAGACACCTTCAACCGGGACAGAAACTACGAGCAGTACTTC
TRBV27,TRBJ1-2,TRBD1,.,CASSFRQGDGYAF,TGTGCCAGCAGTTTCAGACAGGGAGATGGCTACGCCTTC
TRBV2,TRBJ1-1,.,.,CASSQRSTEAFF,TGTGCCAGCAGCCAACGGAGCACTGAAGCTTTCTTT
TRBV6-6,TRBJ2-7,.,many,CASSSRLGSYEQYF,TGTGCCAGCAGTTCCCGACTAGGCTCCTACGAGCAGTACTTC
TRBV20-1,TRBJ1-2,.,.,CSARDMVYSEQLYTF,TGCAGTGCTAGAGATATGGTTTACAGCGAACAACTCTACACCTTC
TRBV6-5,TRBJ2-4,.,few,CASKDSFLAKNIQYF,TGTGCCAGCAAAGACAGCTTTCTAGCCAAAAACATTCAGTACTTC
TRBV19,TRBJ2-1,.,many,CASMGKTELNNEQFF,TGTGCCAGTATGGGTAAGACAGAACTAAACAATGAGCAGTTCTTC